This passage covers 4 T cell receptor beta chains from one sample sequenced in a study of blood T cell repertoires in COVID-19. Here immunoSEQ multiplex PCR was the method, and the copy in TCRdb shows in-frame clones only, minus some. Of 200,000 to 250,000 clones in the sample, approximately 85% are singletons; the top ten hold around an eighth. Sequencing was carried out using peripheral blood. These receptors all stem from a man older than 75 with acute or convalescent COVID-19.

Regarding this clone: This same CDR3 is encoded by further DNA sequences in the sample. The chain is built from TRBV5-4 and TRBJ2-5, with a possible D match to TRBD1 (5 bases). CDR3 length: 14 amino acids. The V end lost 0 bases, the J end lost 5 bases, and 11 bases lay between the germline ends. CDR1 and CDR2 from the germline V gene are SGHNT and YYREEE (reference sequence). This CDR3 is CASSLAGARETQYF. The CDR3, as DNA: TGTGCCAGCAGCTTGGCTGGGGCGCGGGAGACCCAGTACTTC.

V usage is TRBV7-9 and J usage is TRBJ2-3, with a tentative D call TRBD2 (5 bases). Trimming pared 5 bases from V and 4 bases from J, leaving 22 bases between. The CDR3 totals 17 residues. Germline loops: CDR1 SEHNR, CDR2 FQNEAQ (reference sequence). CDR3 residues: CASSPGPGLNSPDTQYF. DNA of the CDR3: TGTGCCAGCAGCCCGGGTCCGGGGTTGAACAGCCCAGATACGCAGTATTTT.

The rearrangement links TRBV5-1 to TRBJ2-7; 7 positions agree with TRBD2. J gave up 0 bases and V 4 bases, and 13 bases lay outside the gene matches. There are 17 residues in the CDR3. Germline V gene data show CDR1 as SGHRS and CDR2 as YFSETQ. CDR3 in DNA: TGCGCCAGCAGCCAACCAACACTAGCGCTAAGCTCCTACGAGCAGTACTTC. It encodes CASSQPTLALSSYEQYF.

The chain's CDR3 is CASSLAFDNIGRYEAFF. Here the CDR3 DNA reads TGTGCCAGCAGCTTAGCGTTTGACAATATTGGAAGGTATGAAGCTTTCTTT. The rearrangement links TRBV7-2 to TRBJ1-1; D not certain. V lost 0 bases and J 7 bases, leaving 21 bases between the germline ends. The germline V gene has CDR1 SGHTA and CDR2 FQGNSA. The CDR3 contains 17 residues.